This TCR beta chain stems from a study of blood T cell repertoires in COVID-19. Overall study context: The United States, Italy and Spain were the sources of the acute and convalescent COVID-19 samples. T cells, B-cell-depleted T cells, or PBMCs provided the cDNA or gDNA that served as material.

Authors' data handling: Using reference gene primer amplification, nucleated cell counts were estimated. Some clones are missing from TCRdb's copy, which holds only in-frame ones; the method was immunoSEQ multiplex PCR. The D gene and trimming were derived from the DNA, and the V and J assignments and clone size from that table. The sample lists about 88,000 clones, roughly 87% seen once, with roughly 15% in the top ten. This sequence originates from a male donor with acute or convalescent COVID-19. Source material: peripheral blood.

CDR3 region: CASSSSGDVNYGYTF. CDR3 sequence (DNA): TGTGCCAGCAGTAGTAGTGGAGACGTGAACTATGGCTACACCTTC. The genes are TRBV28 and TRBJ1-2, with no clear D. This CDR3 spans 15 amino acids. The V end lost 5 bases, the J end lost 2 bases, and 15 bases lay between the germline ends. Germline assignment: CDR1 MDHEN and CDR2 SYDVKM.